This passage covers 13 T cell receptor beta chains from one sample sequenced in a study of early T cells in non-severe SARS-CoV-2 infection. In TCRdb, the 5' RACE reads were re-called with MiXCR into one record per CDR3 protein. The sample includes about 26,000 distinct CDR3 sequences, approximately 4.1% of them seen just once. The sequencing sample was made of whole blood. Receptors were obtained from an adult who was a healthcare worker with PCR-confirmed SARS-CoV-2 infection or an uninfected control (not recorded which).

At least ten counts were recorded for this clonotype. The chain has TRBV6-2 or TRBV6-3 and TRBJ2-7; D possibly matches TRBD1 or TRBD2 (5 bases each). From germline, CDR1 is MNHEY and CDR2 SVGEGT. The CDR3 is made up of 13 amino acids. The germline V and J ends were trimmed by 7 bases and 7 bases, with 17 bases remaining between them. The CDR3 reads CASTGTVLREQYF. As DNA, the CDR3 is TGTGCCAGCACCGGGACGGTCCTACGAGAGCAGTACTTC.

This clonotype was counted at least ten times. This chain joins TRBV7-6 and TRBJ2-1; no definite D call. Deletions cut 3 bases from V and 9 bases from J, with 15 bases between. Germline loops: CDR1 SGHVS, CDR2 FNYEAQ. This CDR3 has 14 amino acids. CDR3 sequence reads: CASSFSATSPEQFF. DNA for the CDR3: TGTGCCAGCAGCTTCTCAGCTACGTCCCCTGAGCAGTTCTTC.

The chain carries TRBV6-6 and TRBJ1-1, with D hard to call. The CDR3 runs 13 residues. CDR1 MNHNY and CDR2 SVGAGI come from the germline V gene (reference sequence). Trimming left V 8 bases short and J 4 bases short, with 14 bases between. The CDR3 sequence is CASSLSPSTEAFF. In DNA, the CDR3 is TGTGCCAGCTCATTGAGCCCTTCCACTGAAGCTTTCTTT.

The rearrangement uses TRBV7-9 and TRBJ2-3; no clear D. The CDR3 contains 17 residues. V was clipped by 4 bases and J by 1 base, with 18 bases between them. CDR1 SEHNR and CDR2 FQNEAQ come from the germline V gene (reference sequence). CDR3 loop: CASSSGEAGFRTDTQYF. CDR3 coding DNA: TGTGCCAGCAGCTCAGGAGAGGCCGGGTTTCGCACAGATACGCAGTATTTT.

This clonotype was observed at least ten times. The chain links TRBV6-6 to TRBJ2-2; 10 bases fit TRBD1. CDR3 length: 13 residues. V was clipped by 7 bases and J by 7 bases; unmatched bases: 3. Germline-derived CDR1 and CDR2 are MNHNY and SVGAGI (reference sequence). The CDR3 DNA sequence: TGTGCCAGCACCGACAGGGGGCACGGGGAGCTGTTTTTT. This encodes CASTDRGHGELFF.

This clonotype has ten or more counts. CDR3 sequence: CASTAGAGQMNTEAFF. In nucleotides, the CDR3 is TGTGCCAGCACCGCAGGGGCGGGTCAGATGAACACTGAAGCTTTCTTT. The V call is TRBV27, the J call TRBJ1-1, with a weak D call TRBD1 (6 bases). Between the trimmed V and J ends, which lost 7 bases and 0 bases, there was a span of 18 bases. CDR1 and CDR2 from the germline V gene are MNHEY and SMNVEV (reference sequence). The CDR3 covers 16 residues.

Of note for this clonotype: It may be a read error: a sequence one base away is much more abundant. V gene TRBV30 combines with J gene TRBJ2-1, with a weak D call TRBD1 (5 bases). Germline V gene data show CDR1 as GTSNPN and CDR2 as SVGIG (reference sequence). The CDR3 is 11 amino acids. Here the CDR3 reads CVGADYNEQFF. The CDR3 DNA follows: TGTGTAGGGGCGGACTACAATGAGCAGTTCTTC.

Many counts were recorded for this clonotype. This rearrangement joins TRBV5-6 to TRBJ1-5, with 8 bases identical to TRBD1. Germline V gene lookup returns CDR1 SGHDT and CDR2 YYEEEE. CDR3 length: 16 amino acids. V shed 3 bases and J 4 bases; nucleotides not matched to a gene: 9. The DNA for the CDR3 is TGTGCCAGCAGCTCGAGGACAGGGAGTGTAAATCAGCCCCAGCATTTT. Translated: CASSSRTGSVNQPQHF.

This clonotype was recorded at least ten times. The chain joins TRBV7-2 to TRBJ2-6; D is uncertain. This CDR3 region has 16 residues. Germline assignment: CDR1 SGHTA and CDR2 FQGNSA. V was cut by 1 base and J by 0 bases, with 7 bases left in between. The chain's CDR3 is CASSLDGSSGANVLTF. Written as DNA, the CDR3 is TGTGCCAGCAGCTTAGACGGAAGCTCTGGGGCCAACGTCCTGACTTTC.

In its sample, this clonotype was seen many times. The chain links TRBV11-2 to TRBJ2-7, with 10 bases identical to TRBD2. The CDR3 is made up of 15 amino acids. Germline values: CDR1 SGHAT, CDR2 FQNNGV. Germline trimming cut 5 bases from V and 6 bases from J; bases unmatched to any gene: 10. Here the CDR3 reads CASSRLAGGAAEQYF. CDR3 coding DNA: TGTGCCAGCAGCCGTTTAGCGGGAGGTGCCGCCGAGCAGTACTTC.

This clonotype was recorded many times. V gene TRBV29-1 combines with J gene TRBJ2-1; D is ambiguous. The V gene lost 7 bases and the J gene lost 7 bases, with 14 bases spanning the gap. There are 12 residues in the CDR3. Germline V lookup: CDR1 SQVTM, CDR2 ANQGSEA. This chain's CDR3 is CSAPLSFNEQFF. The CDR3 coding sequence is TGCAGCGCCCCCCTATCGTTTAATGAGCAGTTCTTC.

This rearrangement joins TRBV27 to TRBJ2-1; 7 positions match TRBD2. V shed 6 bases, J shed 2 bases, and the junction held 7 bases outside the gene matches. The germline V gene has CDR1 MNHEY and CDR2 SMNVEV (reference sequence). The CDR3 spans 15 residues. CDR3 DNA: TGTGCCAGCAGGGAAGGCGGGAGCACCTACAATGAGCAGTTCTTC. Translation: CASREGGSTYNEQFF.

In its sample, this clonotype was seen many times. CDR3 DNA: TGTGCCAGCTCAGGGCCGGGACCCACCTACGAGCAGTACTTC. Residues: CASSGPGPTYEQYF. This chain uses TRBV18 with TRBJ2-7, with D perhaps given as TRBD1 or TRBD2 (5 bases each). Trimming took off 5 bases at V and 2 bases at J, with 13 bases between the two ends. The CDR3 length is 14 residues. CDR1 and CDR2 (germline): KGHSH, LQKENI. The whole variable domain, filled in from reference TRBV18 and TRBJ2-7, reads NAGVMQNPRHLVRRRGQEARLRCSPMKGHSHVYWYRQLPEEGLKFMVYLQKENIIDESGMPKERFSAEFPKEGPSILRIQQVVRGDSAAYFCASSGPGPTYEQYFGPGTRLTVT.